Described below is a single TCR beta chain sequence and its context. Its cognate antigen is unknown. Measured with immunoSEQ multiplex PCR; TCRdb has only the in-frame clones, and not every one. The profile covers some 70,000 clones, with about 85% appearing a single time and 1.3% taken by the ten largest. This sample is part of a study of OX40 agonist ivuxolimab in advanced cancers. Findings and limits, study-wide: In the expanded peripheral T cells, antigen specificity was never determined.

CDR3 size: 14 residues. Trimming removed 7 bases from V and 5 bases from J; junction bases left unmatched: 4. Germline V CDR1 and CDR2: SGHNT, YYREEE (reference sequence). The sequencing used CD4+ or CD8+ T cells sorted from blood, collected in a trial of the OX40 agonist ivuxolimab. The receptor's source is an adult with an advanced solid tumor such as melanoma, head and neck, liver or kidney cancer. V usage is TRBV5-4 and J usage is TRBJ2-5, with 14 bases fitting TRBD2. This CDR3 is CASPTSGGAETQYF. The CDR3 DNA sequence: TGTGCCAGCCCGACTAGCGGGGGGGCCGAGACCCAGTACTTC.